These 29 T cell receptor beta chains came from one sample sequenced in a study of blood T cells in healthy people across ages. Using a J-beta primer mix together with a sample-barcoded 5' primer, a second PCR was run for roughly 6 to 12 cycles. MiXCR, run by TCRdb on the 5' RACE reads, gives a single entry per CDR3 protein. The table lists 650,000 to 1,000,000 distinct CDR3 sequences, 36% of them singletons. What was sequenced was blood. The origin of the receptors is a young man in good health.

The V gene is TRBV7-9, the J gene TRBJ2-3, with D uncertain. Germline V CDR1 and CDR2: SEHNR, FQNEAQ (reference sequence). The V end was cut by 0 bases, the J end by 2 bases, with 9 bases between. The CDR3 covers 15 residues. CDR3 in amino acids: CASSLAQTHTDTQYF. Here the CDR3 DNA reads TGTGCCAGCAGCTTAGCACAGACGCACACAGATACGCAGTATTTT.

This clonotype was counted ten times or more. The chain links TRBV6-2 or TRBV6-3 to TRBJ2-1; the D gene is possibly TRBD2 (6 bases). This CDR3 has 13 residues. Germline CDR1 reads MNHEY; CDR2 reads SVGEGT. Trimming left V 8 bases short and J 1 base short, with 9 bases between. The CDR3 reads CASGGGSYNEQFF. In DNA form, the CDR3 reads TGTGCCAGCGGTGGGGGGTCCTACAATGAGCAGTTCTTC.

V is TRBV12-3 or TRBV12-4 and J is TRBJ2-2; D gene uncertain. Trimming cost V 3 bases and J 5 bases, with 7 bases left between them. The CDR3 runs to 13 residues. The CDR3 region is CASSFVGTGELFF. In nucleotides, the CDR3 is TGTGCCAGCAGTTTTGTAGGGACCGGGGAGCTGTTTTTT.

The J gene is TRBJ2-1, the V gene TRBV20-1; the match to TRBD2 covers 13 bases. The CDR3 is 14 residues long. Germline V lookup: CDR1 DFQATT, CDR2 SNEGSKA (reference sequence). V shed 5 bases and J 8 bases; nucleotides not matched to a gene: 6. CDR3 coding DNA: TGCAGTGCTTCCACTAGCGGGGGGGCCGATGAGCAGTTCTTC. Amino acids: CSASTSGGADEQFF.

This clonotype was observed a few times. The chain carries TRBV5-1 and TRBJ1-1; 7 bases agree with TRBD1. CDR1 SGHRS and CDR2 YFSETQ come from the germline V gene. V shed 4 bases and J 3 bases; nucleotides not matched to a gene: 6. The CDR3 covers 14 residues. CDR3 amino acids: CASSLGTDYTEAFF. In nucleotides, the CDR3 is TGCGCCAGCAGCCTTGGGACAGACTACACTGAAGCTTTCTTT. Filled out from reference TRBV5-1 and TRBJ1-1, the complete variable domain reads KAGVTQTPRYLIKTRGQQVTLSCSPISGHRSVSWYQQTPGQGLQFLFEYFSETQRNKGNFPGRFSGRQFSNSRSEMNVSTLELGDSALYLCASSLGTDYTEAFFGQGTRLTVV.

This clonotype was counted a single time. This sequence joins TRBV29-1 and TRBJ2-6; D is uncertain. With 7 bases removed from V and 4 bases from J, the gap between germline ends came to 14 bases. The germline V gene encodes CDR1 SQVTM and CDR2 ANQGSEA. The CDR3 is 14 residues long. The DNA of the CDR3 is TGCAGCGCCGGTTCGGGTTCCGGGGCCAACGTCCTGACTTTC. This gives the protein CSAGSGSGANVLTF.

This clonotype was found a few times. The chain recombines TRBV6-5 with TRBJ1-2, with 8 bases fitting TRBD1. The CDR3 runs 14 residues. Germline V gives CDR1 MNHEY, CDR2 SVGAGI. V trimming: 2 bases; J trimming: 4 bases; junction bases outside the gene matches: 3. CDR3 sequence (DNA): TGTGCCAGCAGTTACAAGGACAGGGCCTATGGCTACACCTTC. Protein: CASSYKDRAYGYTF.

The genes are TRBV6-2 or TRBV6-3 and TRBJ2-7, with D tentatively TRBD1 or TRBD2 (5 bases each). CDR1 and CDR2 from the germline V gene are MNHEY and SVGEGT. The CDR3 has 14 amino acids. V lost 5 bases, J lost 2 bases, and 13 bases lay in between. CDR3 bases: TGTGCCAGCAGTCTCACGGGACCGGCCTACGAGCAGTACTTC. Amino acid sequence: CASSLTGPAYEQYF.

CDR3 residues: CASTRGQGIEVGGYTF. The CDR3 DNA follows: TGTGCCAGCACCCGCGGACAGGGTATAGAGGTCGGTGGCTACACCTTC. J is TRBJ1-2 and V is TRBV6-6, with 8 bases fitting TRBD1. Looked up from germline, CDR1 is MNHNY and CDR2 is SVGAGI (reference sequence). The CDR3 has 16 amino acids. V dropped 7 bases and J dropped 7; count of bases not matched to a gene: 17.

This clonotype was seen at least ten times. The chain uses TRBV5-1 and TRBJ2-3; D call uncertain. The CDR3 sequence is 13 residues long. V dropped 4 bases and J dropped 4 bases, with 10 bases sitting between them. CDR1 is SGHRS and CDR2 is YFSETQ in the germline V gene. The CDR3 protein is CASSVEGPDTQYF. The CDR3 DNA follows: TGCGCCAGCAGCGTGGAAGGACCAGATACGCAGTATTTT.

This clonotype was observed a few times. In DNA, the CDR3 is TGTGCCAGCAGTTTTCGGGCACTCTATGGCTACACCTTC. It yields the protein CASSFRALYGYTF. The V and J genes are TRBV28 and TRBJ1-2, with no clear D. Trimming took off 3 bases at V and 4 bases at J, with 9 bases between the two ends. The CDR3 has 13 residues. Looked up from germline, CDR1 is MDHEN and CDR2 is SYDVKM.

This clonotype occurred a few times. The CDR3, as DNA: TGTGCCATCAGTGAGACAGACAGGTATGAGCAGTTCTTC. It yields the protein CAISETDRYEQFF. The rearrangement links TRBV10-3 to TRBJ2-1, with D maybe TRBD1 (6 bases). The germline CDR1 and CDR2 sequences are ENHRY and SYGVKD. This CDR3 is built from 13 residues. Trimming left V 2 bases short and J 8 bases short, with 10 bases between.

There are a few counts of this clonotype. This chain links TRBV5-6 with TRBJ2-1, with a weak D call TRBD2 (5 bases). The CDR3 contains 16 residues. The germline V gene encodes CDR1 SGHDT and CDR2 YYEEEE. The ends were cut back, 5 bases at V and 0 bases at J, with 15 bases in the middle. CDR3 residues: CASRFSSASSYNEQFF. The CDR3 DNA reads as TGTGCCAGCAGGTTTAGTAGCGCGAGCTCCTACAATGAGCAGTTCTTC.

This chain's CDR3 is CSAELGGESYGYTF. The CDR3 bases are TGCAGCGCTGAGCTGGGGGGGGAGAGCTATGGCTACACCTTC. This chain links TRBV29-1 with TRBJ1-2; possible D gene TRBD1, 5 bases. The CDR3 extends over 14 amino acids. V gave up 7 bases and J gave up 4 bases, with 19 bases separating them. Germline V gene lookup returns CDR1 SQVTM and CDR2 ANQGSEA.

About this clonotype itself: In this CDR3 the conserved last residue, phenylalanine or tryptophan, is missing, so a read error is likely. This sequence joins TRBV12-3 or TRBV12-4 and TRBJ2-1; possible D gene TRBD2, 7 bases. The CDR3 extends over 14 amino acids. Trimming removed 4 bases at V and 8 bases at J, with 15 bases between. This chain's CDR3 is CASSSSRGADEQFS. The DNA for the CDR3 is TGTGCCAGCAGTTCAAGCCGGGGGGCGGATGAGCAGTTCTCC.

The J gene is TRBJ1-1, the V gene TRBV27; no definite D call. CDR1 is MNHEY, CDR2 SMNVEV, per germline (reference sequence). The CDR3 has 13 residues. Trimming left V 1 base short and J 1 base short, with 4 bases between. DNA of the CDR3: TGTGCCAGCAGTTTATTGAAGAACACTGAAGCTTTCTTT. It encodes CASSLLKNTEAFF.

The chain uses TRBV7-2 and TRBJ2-4; 8 bases agree with TRBD1. After removal of 2 bases from V and 13 bases from J, the junction contained 13 bases not matched to a gene. Germline-derived CDR1 and CDR2 are SGHTA and FQGNSA. This CDR3 region has 15 residues. The CDR3 here is CASSLSQGASYKQYF. CDR3 coding DNA: TGTGCCAGCAGCTTATCCCAGGGGGCATCCTACAAGCAGTACTTC.

At least ten counts were recorded for this clonotype. CDR3 region: CASSSKQGSGAQYF. The CDR3 bases are TGTGCCAGCAGCTCCAAACAGGGTTCAGGGGCCCAGTACTTC. V is TRBV5-5 and J is TRBJ2-5; a possible D gene is TRBD1 (6 bases). V lost 3 bases to trimming and J lost 9 bases, with 18 bases between them. The CDR3 runs 14 residues. The germline gives CDR1 SGHKS, CDR2 YYEKEE (reference sequence).

The V call is TRBV29-1, the J call TRBJ1-6; tentative D call: TRBD1 (6 bases). The germline CDR1 and CDR2 sequences are SQVTM and ANQGSEA. This CDR3 is built from 13 residues. Trimming cost V 4 bases and J 7 bases, with 11 bases left between them. This chain's CDR3 is CSVGATGNSPLHF. As DNA, the CDR3 is TGCAGCGTTGGCGCAACAGGGAATTCACCCCTCCACTTT.

The CDR3 loop is CASGISGGKKETQYF. In DNA, the CDR3 is TGTGCCAGCGGGATAAGCGGGGGGAAAAAAGAGACCCAGTACTTC. The gene calls are TRBV6-6 and TRBJ2-5; 9 bases match TRBD2. CDR3 length: 15 amino acids. Unmatched junction bases numbered 10, after V lost 8 bases and J lost 3 bases. Germline V gene lookup returns CDR1 MNHNY and CDR2 SVGAGI (reference sequence).

There are a few counts of this clonotype. The gene calls are TRBV6-5 and TRBJ2-1, with TRBD2 matching 7 bases. Per the germline V gene, CDR1 is MNHEY and CDR2 is SVGAGI. The J segment lost 4 bases and the V segment lost 7 bases, leaving 4 bases of the junction unmatched. This CDR3 spans 13 amino acids. In nucleotides, the CDR3 is TGTGCCAGCACCCCGGGGGGTTACAATGAGCAGTTCTTC. As protein: CASTPGGYNEQFF.

This chain connects TRBV2 to TRBJ2-5; 7 bases line up with TRBD1. The CDR3 runs 13 residues. Germline V lookup: CDR1 SNHLY, CDR2 FYNNEI. With 6 bases clipped from V and 1 base from J, the junction kept 2 bases outside the gene matches. The CDR3 region has the DNA TGTGCCAGCAGGGGACAGATCCAAGAGACCCAGTACTTC. This codes for CASRGQIQETQYF.

In its sample, this clonotype was seen a few times. One junction end disagrees with the germline gene, perhaps due to a read error. The chain has TRBV7-7 and TRBJ2-7; D call uncertain. Looked up from germline, CDR1 is SSHAT and CDR2 is FNYEAQ (reference sequence). CDR3 size: 13 residues. CDR3 protein: CASSFIPGNEQYF. In DNA, the CDR3 is TGTGCTAGCAGCTTCATCCCGGGCAATGAGCAGTACTTC. Full variable domain (missing parts from reference TRBV7-7 and TRBJ2-7): GAGVSQSPRYKVTKRGQDVTLRCDPISSHATLYWYQQALGQGPEFLTYFNYEAQPDKSGLPSDRFSAERPEGSISTLTIQRTEQRDSAMYRCASSFIPGNEQYFGPGTRLTVT.

The sample holds a few counts of this clonotype. This chain uses TRBV5-1 with TRBJ2-5; no clear D gene. The germline gives CDR1 SGHRS, CDR2 YFSETQ. V lost 1 base and J 7 bases, leaving 11 bases between the germline ends. The CDR3 sequence is 13 residues long. CDR3 region: CASSLRRDGTQYF. CDR3 bases: TGCGCCAGCAGCTTGAGAAGGGATGGGACCCAGTACTTC.

This clonotype has just a few counts. The chain joins TRBV28 to TRBJ1-2; D is ambiguous. V lost 4 bases and J lost 8, with 17 bases in between. This CDR3 spans 14 amino acids. The germline gives CDR1 MDHEN, CDR2 SYDVKM. CDR3 residues: CASSWSHRLGGYTF. In DNA form, the CDR3 reads TGTGCCAGCAGTTGGAGTCACCGTCTAGGGGGCTACACCTTC.

In regard to this clonotype: A much more abundant neighbour one base away suggests this may be a read error. V is TRBV12-3 or TRBV12-4 and J is TRBJ1-2; 7 nucleotides match TRBD1. The CDR3 is 20 amino acids. CDR3 sequence reads: CASSFLIPGLGQAPNYGHTF. The CDR3 DNA is TGTGCCAGCAGTTTCCTCATACCCGGTTTAGGACAGGCCCCTAACTATGGCCACACCTTC.

The sample holds many counts of this clonotype. J is TRBJ2-1 and V is TRBV12-3 or TRBV12-4, with D possibly TRBD1 on 6 matching bases. The CDR3 runs 18 residues. V was trimmed by 0 bases and J by 4 bases, leaving 19 bases between them. CDR3 nucleotide sequence: TGTGCCAGCAGTTTAGCTCCCACAGACAGGCCACTATACAATGAGCAGTTCTTC. This translates into CASSLAPTDRPLYNEQFF.

As concerns this clonotype: Given a much more abundant clone one base away, this may be a read error. Likely a read error: the CDR3 ends without its conserved phenylalanine or tryptophan. The rearrangement joins TRBV7-2 to TRBJ2-5; the D is unclear. Trimming stripped 5 bases from V and 5 bases from J, with 15 bases between. This CDR3 has 14 amino acids. Germline CDR1 SGHTA, CDR2 FQGNSA. CDR3 nucleotide sequence: TGTGCCAGCAGCGTCACCGGGTTTACGGAGACCCAGTACTAC. Translating gives CASSVTGFTETQYY.

This clonotype was found many times. This chain joins TRBV7-2 and TRBJ1-1, with D perhaps TRBD1 (6 bases). The CDR3 has 15 residues. The V gene's germline CDR1 is SGHTA and CDR2 FQGNSA. Trimming shortened V by 4 bases and J by 2 bases, and 14 bases separated the two germline ends. For the CDR3, the DNA is TGTGCCAGCAGCTCTCTCGGGGGCGACAACACTGAAGCTTTCTTT. Protein product: CASSSLGGDNTEAFF.